The entry below gives a single TCR beta chain sequence along with its context. What it binds is unknown. Study results and caveats: Whole repertoires were not studied in the larger cohort, only one V-J beta rearrangement.

Purified naive CD4+ T cells were depleted of CD25+ Tregs. Semi-nested PCR with Nested Universal Primer A followed constant-region reverse priming of full-length variable regions. TCRdb re-called the 5' RACE reads with MiXCR, one entry per CDR3 protein. The sample consists of 9,500 to 12,000 distinct CDR3 sequences, 47% of them appearing once. The origin of this receptor is a female donor with breast cancer. Sequenced input: tumor-infiltrating naive CD4+ T cells sorted from the breast tumor. Sample subset: naive CD4+ T cells, CD4+CD45RA+CD25-.

This chain's CDR3 is CASSSGSLYNEQFF. The DNA for the CDR3 is TGTGCCAGCAGCTCGGGATCCCTCTACAATGAGCAGTTCTTC. The rearrangement links TRBV7-2 to TRBJ2-1; D perhaps matches TRBD2 (5 bases). V gave up 4 bases and J gave up 3 bases, with 10 bases separating them. The CDR3 consists of 14 residues. Germline V gives CDR1 SGHTA, CDR2 FQGNSA.